The next 14 T cell receptor beta chains were all read from a single sample in a study of identical twins. TCRdb re-called the 5' RACE reads through MiXCR, storing one row per CDR3 protein. The data contain roughly 470,000 distinct CDR3 sequences, 14% of them singletons. The same specimen was also included in a second study, on yellow fever vaccine responses in identical twins.

The source material was CD4+ T cells sorted from blood. The receptors were gathered from a woman aged 18-29 years in good health.

The chain recombines TRBV7-9 with TRBJ2-1, with D perhaps matching TRBD2 (6 bases). Trimming left V 0 bases short and J 9 bases short, with 12 bases between. This CDR3 is built from 14 residues. Germline V gene sequence: CDR1 SEHNR, CDR2 FQNEAQ (reference sequence). CDR3: CASSLAGGGLEQFF. In DNA form, the CDR3 reads TGTGCCAGCAGCTTAGCGGGAGGAGGGCTTGAGCAGTTCTTC. The full variable domain, rest sourced from reference TRBV7-9 and TRBJ2-1, is DTGVSQNPRHKITKRGQNVTFRCDPISEHNRLYWYRQTLGQGPEFLTYFQNEAQLEKSRLLSDRFSAERPKGSFSTLEIQRTEQGDSAMYLCASSLAGGGLEQFFGPGTRLTVL.

The chain couples TRBV11-2 to TRBJ2-5, with 9 bases lining up with TRBD2. The length of the CDR3 is 18 residues. V shed 5 bases, J shed 5 bases, and the junction held 18 bases outside the gene matches. Germline-derived CDR1 and CDR2 are SGHAT and FQNNGV. This chain's CDR3 is CASSPRMVAGAQGETQYF. CDR3 nucleotides: TGTGCCAGCAGCCCTCGAATGGTAGCGGGAGCGCAGGGGGAGACCCAGTACTTC.

A few counts support this clonotype. The V and J genes are TRBV27 and TRBJ2-7; tentative D call: TRBD1 (5 bases). CDR3 size: 13 residues. V gave up 4 bases and J gave up 3 bases, with 10 bases separating them. Germline CDR1 reads MNHEY; CDR2 reads SMNVEV (reference sequence). CDR3: CASSWGPYYEQYF. For the CDR3, the DNA is TGTGCCAGCAGTTGGGGCCCCTACTACGAGCAGTACTTC.

The V and J genes are TRBV20-1 and TRBJ2-7; 7 bases are shared with TRBD1. Germline CDR1 and CDR2: DFQATT and SNEGSKA (reference sequence). Losses at the gene ends were 2 bases for V and 2 bases for J; bases not matched to a gene: 9. This CDR3 comprises 15 residues. The CDR3 is CSARKIRDSAYEQYF. The CDR3 bases are TGCAGTGCTAGAAAAATCCGGGACAGCGCCTACGAGCAGTACTTC.

This chain joins TRBV28 and TRBJ2-7; 12 bases line up with TRBD2. CDR1 MDHEN and CDR2 SYDVKM come from the germline V gene. The CDR3 consists of 14 residues. With 3 bases clipped from V and 5 bases from J, the junction kept 2 bases outside the gene matches. The DNA of the CDR3 is TGTGCCAGCAGTTTTCCTAGCGGGAGGGACGAGCAGTACTTC. It yields the protein CASSFPSGRDEQYF.

The sample holds a few counts of this clonotype. The V call is TRBV29-1, the J call TRBJ2-6; D possibly corresponds to TRBD1 (6 bases). This CDR3 comprises 16 residues. Germline loops: CDR1 SQVTM, CDR2 ANQGSEA. The V and J ends lost 2 bases and 4 bases respectively, with 15 bases between them. CDR3 residues: CSVESTGFAGANVLTF. DNA of the CDR3: TGCAGCGTTGAATCAACAGGGTTTGCAGGGGCCAACGTCCTGACTTTC. The entire variable domain, with the rest obtained from reference TRBV29-1 and TRBJ2-6, is as follows: SAVISQKPSRDICQRGTSLTIQCQVDSQVTMMFWYRQQPGQSLTLIATANQGSEATYESGFVIDKFPISRPNLTFSTLTVSNMSPEDSSIYLCSVESTGFAGANVLTFGAGSRLTVL.

The chain employs TRBV7-8 and TRBJ1-1; 7 bases are shared with TRBD1. CDR3 length: 15 residues. Germline trimming cut 4 bases from V and 1 base from J; bases unmatched to any gene: 6. Germline CDR1 is SGHVS and CDR2 is FQNEAQ. The chain's CDR3 is CASSSRDRPNTEAFF. The CDR3 DNA follows: TGTGCCAGCAGCTCTCGGGACAGACCGAACACTGAAGCTTTCTTT.

The CDR3 nucleotides are TGTGCCAGCAGTCGGTTGACAGGTCAAGAGACCCAGTACTTC. It yields the protein CASSRLTGQETQYF. The chain combines TRBV27 with TRBJ2-5; D is possibly TRBD1 (6 bases). Germline V CDR1 and CDR2: MNHEY, SMNVEV (reference sequence). The V end was cut by 5 bases, the J end by 2 bases, with 12 bases between. CDR3 length: 14 amino acids.

A few counts support this clonotype. The chain recombines TRBV15 with TRBJ2-5; TRBD1 agrees at 9 bases. J gave up 3 bases and V 7 bases, and 6 bases lay outside the gene matches. This CDR3 contains 14 residues. Germline V gene data show CDR1 as LNHNV and CDR2 as YYDKDF (reference sequence). CDR3 sequence: CATNPQGAEETQYF. The DNA of the CDR3 is TGTGCCACCAATCCACAGGGGGCCGAAGAGACCCAGTACTTC.

This chain connects TRBV19 to TRBJ2-5, with D hard to call. The V end lost 3 bases, the J end lost 5 bases, and 7 bases lay between the germline ends. Germline CDR1 reads LNHDA; CDR2 reads SQIVND (reference sequence). This CDR3 region has 12 residues. The CDR3 DNA is TGTGCCAGTAGTATGGCCAGGGAGACCCAGTACTTC. This sequence encodes CASSMARETQYF.

The table lists this clonotype with many counts. This chain connects TRBV9 to TRBJ1-1; the match to TRBD1 covers 7 bases. CDR1 is SGDLS and CDR2 is YYNGEE in the germline V gene. V lost 0 bases and J lost 3; bases outside the gene matches: 8. The CDR3 covers 16 residues. CDR3 sequence: CASSVVAGGFDTEAFF. In DNA, the CDR3 is TGTGCCAGCAGCGTAGTGGCAGGGGGATTTGACACTGAAGCTTTCTTT.

The chain recombines TRBV20-1 with TRBJ2-1; 10 bases line up with TRBD2. Germline V gene data show CDR1 as DFQATT and CDR2 as SNEGSKA (reference sequence). V shed 1 base and J 1 base; nucleotides not matched to a gene: 7. The CDR3 is 17 residues long. CDR3 loop: CSARVPSGGASYNEQFF. The DNA of the CDR3 is TGCAGTGCTAGAGTCCCTAGCGGGGGCGCATCCTACAATGAGCAGTTCTTC.

This rearrangement joins TRBV5-8 to TRBJ2-7; D may be TRBD2 (5 bases). Germline CDR1 reads SGHTS; CDR2 reads YDEGEE. The CDR3 contains 14 residues. The V and J ends lost 3 bases and 1 base respectively, with 11 bases between them. CDR3 region: CASSSPGESYEQYF. The CDR3 DNA follows: TGTGCCAGCAGCTCCCCCGGGGAGTCCTACGAGCAGTACTTC.

The gene calls are TRBV5-1 and TRBJ1-2, with a possible D match to TRBD1 (6 bases). CDR1 is SGHRS and CDR2 is YFSETQ in the germline V gene. Trimming pared 4 bases from V and 6 bases from J, leaving 22 bases between. The CDR3 has 16 residues. CDR3 region: CASSMGTKGGKDGYTF. The DNA of the CDR3 is TGCGCCAGCAGCATGGGTACCAAGGGGGGAAAGGATGGCTACACCTTC.